This T cell receptor (beta chain) originates from a study of Ad26.COV2.S vaccination and SARS-CoV-2 variants. As concerns this clone: Its cognate antigen is unknown.

The assay was immunoSEQ multiplex PCR, and TCRdb's table has in-frame clones only and misses some. Here the sample spans about 350,000 clones, 80% to 90% being singletons. Study results and limitations: It was reported that spike-specific CD8+ and CD4+ T cell responses were substantially broad after vaccination.

The CDR3 consists of 13 residues. Looked up from germline, CDR1 is MDHEN and CDR2 is SYDVKM. V gave up 5 bases and J gave up 3 bases, with 10 bases separating them. This sample's treatment: 15 to 20 received Ad26.COV2.S at low or high dose, single or two shots; roughly 5 received placebo; per-sample allocation not given. Vaccine and placebo recipients were sampled on day 63 after the first injection. The specimen comprised peripheral blood, sampled in a trial of Ad26.COV2.S vaccine versus placebo. The chain carries TRBV28 and TRBJ1-1; no firm D call. This receptor was taken from a person between 18 and 60 years old who received the Ad26.COV2.S COVID-19 vaccine or a placebo. The CDR3 DNA is TGTGCCAGCAGTGCATACGGGGACACTGAAGCTTTCTTT. It translates to CASSAYGDTEAFF. Combining the CDR3 with reference TRBV28 and TRBJ1-1 gives the whole variable domain DVKVTQSSRYLVKRTGEKVFLECVQDMDHENMFWYRQDPGLGLRLIYFSYDVKMKEKGDIPEGYSVSREKKERFSLILESASTNQTSMYLCASSAYGDTEAFFGQGTRLTVV.